A single sample gave rise to the 8 T cell receptor beta chains below, sequenced in a study of shared clonotypes between healthy human individuals. Assay used: immunoSEQ multiplex PCR; TCRdb lists only in-frame clones, some missing. The sample contains about 2 million clones, approximately 94% of which appear only once. The naive CD8 fraction comprised CD45RO-negative cells positively selected for CCR7 and excluded terminally differentiated effector memory CD45RA+ cells. Material for sequencing was naive CD8+ T cells sorted from blood. The source is a young man in good health.

As for this clone: Compared with germline, one end of the junction differs, possibly owing to a read error. Other DNA sequences within the sample encode an identical CDR3. V is TRBV27 and J is TRBJ1-2; D is perhaps TRBD1 (6 bases). The CDR3 totals 15 residues. CDR1 is MNHEY, CDR2 SMNVEV, per germline (reference sequence). CDR3 amino acids: CASSLGQTSVYGYTF. CDR3 nucleotides: TGTGCCAGCAGTTTAGGACAGACGAGCGTCTATGGCTACACTTTC.

This chain connects TRBV5-6 to TRBJ2-3; no clear D gene. The V and J ends lost 0 bases and 3 bases respectively, with 5 bases between them. The CDR3 is 13 amino acids. CDR1 and CDR2 (germline): SGHDT, YYEEEE. CDR3 sequence (DNA): TGTGCCAGCAGCTTGGTCTCGACAGATACGCAGTATTTT. Protein sequence: CASSLVSTDTQYF.

The CDR3 nucleotides read TGTGCCAGTAAGGGGGAGGACAGCACTGAAGCTTTCTTT. As protein: CASKGEDSTEAFF. The chain combines TRBV19 with TRBJ1-1; TRBD1 is a possible D gene (6 bases). CDR3 size: 13 residues. Between the trimmed V and J ends, which lost 7 bases and 4 bases, there was a span of 13 bases. Germline V gene lookup returns CDR1 LNHDA and CDR2 SQIVND (reference sequence).

This sequence joins TRBV27 and TRBJ2-1; no clear D. The V gene lost 1 base and the J gene lost 9 bases, with 10 bases spanning the gap. The CDR3 runs to 13 residues. The germline V gene encodes CDR1 MNHEY and CDR2 SMNVEV (reference sequence). The CDR3 protein is CASSLYPTVEQFF. The CDR3 DNA reads TGTGCCAGCAGTTTATACCCGACGGTTGAGCAGTTCTTC.

V usage is TRBV6-1 and J usage is TRBJ1-1, with a tentative D call TRBD1 (5 bases). The CDR3 totals 15 residues. Germline CDR1 and CDR2: MNHNS and SASEGT. Deletions cut 4 bases from V and 0 bases from J, with 12 bases between. CDR3 sequence reads: CASSGDPFLNTEAFF. CDR3 bases: TGTGCCAGCAGTGGGGACCCCTTCCTGAACACTGAAGCTTTCTTT.

The chain carries TRBV7-9 and TRBJ2-3; 8 bases are a match to TRBD2. J gave up 4 bases and V 5 bases, and 8 bases lay outside the gene matches. The CDR3 spans 15 residues. Germline V lookup: CDR1 SEHNR, CDR2 FQNEAQ (reference sequence). CDR3 bases: TGTGCCAGCAGCCAACGGGGGGGCGGCTCAGATACGCAGTATTTT. This codes for CASSQRGGGSDTQYF.

This chain uses TRBV6-1 with TRBJ2-7; D gene unclear. This CDR3 region has 13 residues. Trimming took off 6 bases at V and 0 bases at J, with 9 bases between the two ends. The germline V gene has CDR1 MNHNS and CDR2 SASEGT. CDR3 sequence: CASRESISYEQYF. The DNA of the CDR3 is TGTGCCAGCAGGGAAAGCATCTCCTACGAGCAGTACTTC.

The chain links TRBV4-1 to TRBJ2-7; D may be TRBD1 or TRBD2 (5 bases each). Germline V gives CDR1 MGHRA, CDR2 YSYEKL. The CDR3 has 14 residues. V was trimmed by 4 bases and J by 1 base, leaving 11 bases between them. The CDR3 nucleotides read TGCGCCAGCAGCCTAATCGAGGGGTCCTACGAGCAGTACTTC. Translation: CASSLIEGSYEQYF.